This T cell receptor beta chain was documented in a study of identical twins. This clonotype turned up a few times. Its specificity is unknown. In every case, the donor was a healthy Caucasian. TCRdb called the 5' RACE reads again in MiXCR, with one record for every CDR3 protein. The sample lists just over 500,000 distinct CDR3 sequences; less than 25% were seen once. General study findings and limits: Interpretation of the results relied on cross-sectional statistical analysis and not on following the same donors.

The CDR3 spans 13 residues. Trimming took off 7 bases at V and 7 bases at J, with 14 bases between the two ends. Looked up from germline, CDR1 is WNHNN and CDR2 is SYGVQD (reference sequence). The same sample was also used in a study of T cells expressing NK-cell markers.

The sample was CD4+ T cells sorted from blood. The clonotype originates from a woman aged 18-30 years in good health. The rearrangement links TRBV10-1 to TRBJ2-1; D is ambiguous. Here the CDR3 reads CASTASVANEQFF. The CDR3 nucleotides read TGCGCCAGCACCGCGAGCGTCGCGAATGAGCAGTTCTTC.